The 16 T cell receptor beta chains in this list originate from one sample, sequenced in a study of cytomegalovirus exposure and HLA in healthy donors. Clones were read by immunoSEQ multiplex PCR, and TCRdb kept only the in-frame ones, dropping some. The sample contains roughly 80,000 clones, approximately 95% of which appear only once. Sequences were obtained from PBMCs. The receptors originated from a woman in her late teens or twenties in good health and CMV-seronegative.

This clone came up once. This chain joins TRBV19 and TRBJ1-1; TRBD1 is a possible D gene (5 bases). CDR3 length: 13 residues. V lost 7 bases, J lost 4 bases, and 13 bases lay in between. The germline gives CDR1 LNHDA, CDR2 SQIVND (reference sequence). CDR3 in amino acids: CASKVQGGTEAFF. CDR3 DNA sequence: TGTGCCAGTAAGGTCCAGGGTGGCACTGAAGCTTTCTTT.

The J gene is TRBJ2-7, the V gene TRBV11-2; 12 nucleotides line up with TRBD2. The CDR3 loop spans 16 amino acids. Germline loops: CDR1 SGHAT, CDR2 FQNNGV. Losses at the gene ends were 4 bases for V and 5 bases for J; bases not matched to a gene: 9. The CDR3 DNA follows: TGTGCCAGCAGCTATCGACTAGCGGGGGCCCGGGACGAGCAGTACTTC. Its translation is CASSYRLAGARDEQYF.

This CDR3 is CASSLGQGTDTQYF. DNA for the CDR3: TGTGCCAGCAGCTTAGGACAGGGGACAGATACGCAGTATTTT. The V and J genes are TRBV7-9 and TRBJ2-3; 8 positions match TRBD1. Germline CDR1 SEHNR, CDR2 FQNEAQ (reference sequence). The CDR3 loop spans 14 amino acids. J lost 3 bases, V lost 1 base, and 0 bases had no gene match. The full variable domain, its missing parts supplied by reference TRBV7-9 and TRBJ2-3, is DTGVSQNPRHKITKRGQNVTFRCDPISEHNRLYWYRQTLGQGPEFLTYFQNEAQLEKSRLLSDRFSAERPKGSFSTLEIQRTEQGDSAMYLCASSLGQGTDTQYFGPGTRLTVL.

The chain joins TRBV2 to TRBJ2-5, with a tentative D call TRBD2 (6 bases). V was cut by 7 bases and J by 7 bases, with 19 bases left in between. The CDR3 has 14 residues. In germline, CDR1 is SNHLY, CDR2 FYNNEI. CDR3 sequence: CASKGALLGGTQYF. For the CDR3, the DNA is TGTGCCAGCAAAGGAGCGCTACTGGGGGGGACCCAGTACTTC.

The chain couples TRBV30 to TRBJ2-7; 7 nucleotides agree with TRBD2. V was clipped by 7 bases and J by 3 bases; unmatched bases: 3. This CDR3 is built from 11 residues. The germline gives CDR1 GTSNPN, CDR2 SVGIG (reference sequence). The CDR3 coding sequence is TGTGCCTCCGGGACTAACTACGAGCAGTACTTC. Translation: CASGTNYEQYF.

The V and J genes are TRBV28 and TRBJ1-2, with 12 bases lining up with TRBD1. Germline CDR1 is MDHEN and CDR2 is SYDVKM. The CDR3 runs to 15 residues. The trim removed 5 bases at V and 4 bases at J, leaving 5 bases unmatched. The CDR3 DNA follows: TGTGCCAGCAGTAGTCCGGGACAGGGGGCCTATGGCTACACCTTC. Its translation is CASSSPGQGAYGYTF.

This clone was detected only a few times. The V call is TRBV7-2, the J call TRBJ2-5; D is perhaps TRBD1 (8 bases). Trimming took 6 bases from V and 4 from J, leaving 15 bases between them. Germline V gives CDR1 SGHTA, CDR2 FQGNSA. The CDR3 spans 14 residues. Here the CDR3 DNA reads TGTGCCAGCAGTCAAAGCGGGACAGGAGAGACCCAGTACTTC. Amino acids: CASSQSGTGETQYF. Looking up the rest from reference TRBV7-2 and TRBJ2-5 gives the full variable domain: GAGVSQSPSNKVTEKGKDVELRCDPISGHTALYWYRQSLGQGLEFLIYFQGNSAPDKSGLPSDRFSAERTGGSVSTLTIQRTQQEDSAVYLCASSQSGTGETQYFGPGTRLLVL.

The V and J genes are TRBV4-3 and TRBJ2-1; D might be TRBD2 (6 bases). CDR1 is LGHNA and CDR2 is YSLEER in the germline V gene. With 4 bases removed from V and 9 bases from J, the gap between germline ends came to 13 bases. The CDR3 contains 13 residues. The CDR3: CASSLGGNGEQFF. The CDR3 coding sequence is TGCGCCAGCAGCCTTGGGGGGAATGGTGAGCAGTTCTTC.

V and J are TRBV6-4 and TRBJ1-1; the D gene is possibly TRBD1 (6 bases). Between the trimmed V and J ends, which lost 3 bases and 2 bases, there was a span of 16 bases. CDR1 is MRHNA, CDR2 SNTAGT, per germline. The CDR3 has 16 residues. The CDR3 DNA is TGTGCCAGCAGTGAGGGCAGGGGTGCCACTAACACTGAAGCTTTCTTT. Translating it yields CASSEGRGATNTEAFF.

This chain links TRBV2 with TRBJ2-6; no clear D gene. There are 17 residues in the CDR3. Trimming removed 3 bases at V and 0 bases at J, with 12 bases between. From germline, CDR1 is SNHLY and CDR2 FYNNEI. DNA of the CDR3: TGTGCCAGCAGTGACCCAGATTCCATCTCTGGGGCCAACGTCCTGACTTTC. Its translation: CASSDPDSISGANVLTF. Together with reference TRBV2 and TRBJ2-6, the CDR3 gives the full variable domain: EPEVTQTPSHQVTQMGQEVILRCVPISNHLYFYWYRQILGQKVEFLVSFYNNEISEKSEIFDDQFSVERPDGSNFTLKIRSTKLEDSAMYFCASSDPDSISGANVLTFGAGSRLTVL.

The chain recombines TRBV6-1 with TRBJ2-7, with a possible D match to TRBD1 (6 bases). V gave up 4 bases and J gave up 0 bases, with 13 bases separating them. Looked up from germline, CDR1 is MNHNS and CDR2 is SASEGT. The CDR3 contains 15 residues. The CDR3 loop reads CASSASDSLSYEQYF. The DNA of the CDR3 is TGTGCCAGCAGTGCCTCGGACAGTCTCTCCTACGAGCAGTACTTC.

The V and J genes are TRBV2 and TRBJ1-2; the match to TRBD1 covers 9 bases. J was trimmed by 5 bases and V by 8 bases; bases with no gene match: 6. This CDR3 contains 13 residues. Germline CDR1 and CDR2: SNHLY and FYNNEI. CDR3 nucleotide sequence: TGTGCCAGCTGGGGACAGGGACTTTATGGCTACACCTTC. It is translated as CASWGQGLYGYTF.

V usage is TRBV9 and J usage is TRBJ2-7, with D maybe TRBD1 (6 bases). Germline V gene sequence: CDR1 SGDLS, CDR2 YYNGEE. The CDR3 runs 14 residues. The V and J ends lost 4 bases and 0 bases respectively, with 11 bases between them. The CDR3 region is CASSPLGHSYEQYF. The CDR3 nucleotides read TGTGCCAGCAGCCCCCTGGGACACTCCTACGAGCAGTACTTC.

This clone was observed a handful of times. The chain joins TRBV7-2 to TRBJ1-2; D gene uncertain. Germline V CDR1 and CDR2: SGHTA, FQGNSA. V lost 0 bases to trimming and J lost 3 bases, with 11 bases between them. The CDR3 covers 15 residues. The DNA of the CDR3 is TGTGCCAGCAGCTTAGCTTGGGCAGATTACTATGGCTACACCTTC. Translation gives CASSLAWADYYGYTF.

V usage is TRBV6-1 and J usage is TRBJ2-6; unclear D gene. V gave up 3 bases and J gave up 1 base, with 13 bases separating them. There are 17 residues in the CDR3. Germline V lookup: CDR1 MNHNS, CDR2 SASEGT. The CDR3, as DNA: TGTGCCAGCAGTGACCCTCGAGCTACGTCTGGGGCCAACGTCCTGACTTTC. It yields the protein CASSDPRATSGANVLTF.

This chain uses TRBV7-2 with TRBJ2-3; 13 bases are shared with TRBD2. V dropped 4 bases and J dropped 2; count of bases not matched to a gene: 3. The germline V gene has CDR1 SGHTA and CDR2 FQGNSA. This CDR3 has 16 amino acids. In DNA form, the CDR3 reads TGTGCCAGCAGCTCGGGACTAGCGGGGAACACAGATACGCAGTATTTT. Translating gives CASSSGLAGNTDTQYF.